This T cell receptor beta chain was sequenced for a study of cytomegalovirus exposure and HLA in healthy donors. Study-level information: The study's early data release held about 85 million unique TCRs from HLA-typed donors.

As concerns this clone: Its specificity is not known.

Findings of the study overall: A later analysis revealed that TCR association rates differed between HLA loci, peaking at DRB1 and bottoming out at HLA-C. Later analysis suggested most CMV-associated TCR beta chains were HLA-restricted.

The PCR had 60 Vbeta and 13 Jbeta primers. Repertoires were generated with immunoSEQ multiplex PCR, while TCRdb's copy carries only in-frame clones and drops some. The sample holds 120,000 to 150,000 clones, roughly 74% seen once. This receptor was identified in a man aged 40-49 years in good health and CMV-seronegative. The sample consisted of PBMCs.

In nucleotides, the CDR3 is TGTGCCAGCAGCCCCACAGGAAATTCACCCCTCCACTTT. This encodes CASSPTGNSPLHF. The V gene is TRBV7-6, the J gene TRBJ1-6, with D maybe TRBD1 (5 bases). Trimming took off 5 bases at V and 7 bases at J, with 9 bases between the two ends. CDR3 length: 13 amino acids. Germline CDR1 reads SGHVS; CDR2 reads FNYEAQ.